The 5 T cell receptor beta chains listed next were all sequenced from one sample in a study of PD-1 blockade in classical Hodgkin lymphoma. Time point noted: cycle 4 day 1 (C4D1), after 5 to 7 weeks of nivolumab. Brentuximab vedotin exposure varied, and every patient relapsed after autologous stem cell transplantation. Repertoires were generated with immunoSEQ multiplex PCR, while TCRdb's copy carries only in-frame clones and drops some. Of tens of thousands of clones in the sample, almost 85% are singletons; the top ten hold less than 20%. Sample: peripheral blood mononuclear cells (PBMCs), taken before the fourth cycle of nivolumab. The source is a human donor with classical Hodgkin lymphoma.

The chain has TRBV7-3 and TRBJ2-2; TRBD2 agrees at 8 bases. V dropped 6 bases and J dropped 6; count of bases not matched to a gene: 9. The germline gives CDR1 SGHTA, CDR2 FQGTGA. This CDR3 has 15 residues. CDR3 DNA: TGTGCCAGCAGTGAAACCGGGACTAGTGCCGGGGAGCTGTTTTTT. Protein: CASSETGTSAGELFF.

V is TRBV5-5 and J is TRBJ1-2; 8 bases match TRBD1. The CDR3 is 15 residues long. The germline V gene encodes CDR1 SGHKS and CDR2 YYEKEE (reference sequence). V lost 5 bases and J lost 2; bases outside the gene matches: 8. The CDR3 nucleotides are TGTGCCAGCAGACTGGGACAGGACCCAAACTATGGCTACACCTTC. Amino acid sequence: CASRLGQDPNYGYTF.

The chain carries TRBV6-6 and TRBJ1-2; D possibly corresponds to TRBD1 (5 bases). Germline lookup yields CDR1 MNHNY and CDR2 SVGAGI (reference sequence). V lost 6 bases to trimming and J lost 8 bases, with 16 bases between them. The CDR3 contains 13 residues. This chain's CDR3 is CASRPRDGGGYTF. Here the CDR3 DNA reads TGTGCCAGCAGACCCCGGGACGGGGGGGGCTACACCTTC.

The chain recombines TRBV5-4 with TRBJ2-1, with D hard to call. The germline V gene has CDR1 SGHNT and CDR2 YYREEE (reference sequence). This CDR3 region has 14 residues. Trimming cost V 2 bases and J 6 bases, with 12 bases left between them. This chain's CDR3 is CASSFQALGNEQFF. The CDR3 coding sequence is TGTGCCAGCAGCTTTCAAGCACTCGGCAATGAGCAGTTCTTC.

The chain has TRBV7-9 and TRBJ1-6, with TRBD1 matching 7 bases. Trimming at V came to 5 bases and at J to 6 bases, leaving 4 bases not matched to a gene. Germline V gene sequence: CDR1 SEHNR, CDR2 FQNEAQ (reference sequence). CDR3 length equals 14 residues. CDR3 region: CASSRTGGNSPLHF. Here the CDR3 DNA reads TGTGCCAGCAGCCGGACAGGCGGTAATTCACCCCTCCACTTT. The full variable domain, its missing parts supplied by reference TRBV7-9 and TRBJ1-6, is DTGVSQNPRHKITKRGQNVTFRCDPISEHNRLYWYRQTLGQGPEFLTYFQNEAQLEKSRLLSDRFSAERPKGSFSTLEIQRTEQGDSAMYLCASSRTGGNSPLHFGNGTRLTVT.